The T cell receptor beta chain described here comes from a study of graft-versus-host responses after intestinal transplantation. Findings of the study overall: Maximum circulating GvH clone levels tracked with early post-transplant HvG decreases.

Profiled with immunoSEQ multiplex PCR; TCRdb holds only in-frame clones, not every one. The table includes almost 15,000 clones, about 68% detected once. In the case of this clone: Its antigen is unidentified. A read error may explain this, as a much larger clone is one base away. Distinct nucleotide sequences in the sample also encode this CDR3.

Processing released intraepithelial and lamina propria lymphocytes from the graft tissue. The material sequenced was ileum tissue, taken just over 650 days after intestinal transplantation. The TCR comes from a human patient who received an intestinal transplant, so some T cells may come from the graft donor.

The CDR3 sequence: CASRPTGVDGYTF. Written as DNA, the CDR3 is TGTGCCAGCAGACCGACAGGGGTGGACGGTTACACCTTC. The chain is built from TRBV6-5 and TRBJ1-2; 8 bases map to TRBD1. The CDR3 length is 13 residues. The J segment lost 11 bases and the V segment lost 6 bases, leaving 11 bases of the junction unmatched. CDR1 and CDR2 from the germline V gene are MNHEY and SVGAGI.